This T cell receptor (beta chain) was identified during a study of spatial heterogeneity in lung cancer. Study-wide context: Beta-chain sequences consistently outnumbered alpha-chain sequences in detection. The mean occurrence of each unique TCR and UMI combination in raw reads exceeded nine. Study conclusions and caveats: There were more appearances of ubiquitous expanded tumor TCRs in blood at resection than at follow-up.

Described time point: sample taken at primary tumor resection. Trimming removed 5 bases at V and 5 bases at J, with 15 bases between. This CDR3 is 14 amino acids long. Note on this clonotype: Its antigen is unknown.

In TCRdb, the 5' RACE reads were re-called with MiXCR into one record per CDR3 protein. Here the sample spans around 89,000 distinct CDR3 sequences, about 12% being singletons. Sequences were derived from PBMCs, sampled at surgery. This sequence joins TRBV12-3 or TRBV12-4 and TRBJ2-5, with TRBD2 as a possible D gene (5 bases). This clonotype was obtained from a male donor with early-stage non-small cell lung cancer. CDR3 nucleotide sequence: TGTGCCAGCAGTGCTACCAGCGGTCGCGAGACCCAGTACTTC. Encoded protein: CASSATSGRETQYF.